This T cell receptor beta chain derives from a study of OX40 agonist ivuxolimab in advanced cancers. Background on the study: Around 40% of patients had received prior checkpoint inhibitor therapy. Patients achieving partial responses numbered three: one hepatocellular carcinoma case and two cutaneous melanoma cases.

Profiling relied on immunoSEQ multiplex PCR, and the TCRdb table lists in-frame clones only, not all of them. The profile shows 11,000 or so clones, about 83% of them singletons. General study points: At 0.1 to 3.0 mg/kg and by week 6, clonal expansion occurred in CD4+ and CD8+ blood T cells.

Per germline, CDR1 LGHNA and CDR2 YNFKEQ. J lost 9 bases, V lost 0 bases, and 7 bases had no gene match. The CDR3 has 15 residues. Concerning this clone: Its antigen is undetermined.

J is TRBJ2-1 and V is TRBV4-2; TRBD2 matches at 8 bases. The clonotype originates from an adult with an advanced solid tumor such as melanoma, head and neck, liver or kidney cancer. The specimen comprised CD4+ or CD8+ T cells sorted from blood, sampled in a trial of the OX40 agonist ivuxolimab. The DNA of the CDR3 is TGTGCCAGCAGCCAAGATATCAGCGGGAGTGGTGAGCAGTTCTTC. This gives the protein CASSQDISGSGEQFF.